Shown below are 10 T cell receptor beta chains from a single sample sequenced in a study of blood T cell repertoires in COVID-19. Sequenced by immunoSEQ multiplex PCR; TCRdb stores in-frame clones only, minus some. The repertoire has roughly 480,000 clones, 80% to 90% of them found once; the top ten carry around 0.9%. Specimen: peripheral blood. All receptors come from a young man with COVID-19, enrolled during active disease.

This chain joins TRBV7-2 and TRBJ2-5; 12 nucleotides match TRBD2. The V segment lost 5 bases and the J segment 5 bases; nucleotides outside the gene matches: 6. The CDR3 loop spans 15 amino acids. Germline CDR1 reads SGHTA; CDR2 reads FQGNSA. CDR3 region: CASSNRLAGVETQYF. In DNA form, the CDR3 reads TGTGCCAGCAGCAACCGACTAGCGGGAGTTGAGACCCAGTACTTC.

The chain employs TRBV29-1 and TRBJ1-2; 8 nucleotides agree with TRBD1. V trimming: 4 bases; J trimming: 7 bases; junction bases outside the gene matches: 8. The CDR3 sequence is 13 residues long. The germline V gene has CDR1 SQVTM and CDR2 ANQGSEA. The CDR3 DNA reads as TGCAGCGTTGCTCCGACAGGGGTGGGTGGCTACACCTTC. It encodes CSVAPTGVGGYTF.

This clone was seen a handful of times. The chain joins TRBV5-1 to TRBJ1-5; possibly TRBD1 for D (5 bases). V lost 0 bases, J lost 7 bases, and 17 bases lay in between. The length of the CDR3 is 16 residues. Germline CDR1 and CDR2: SGHRS and YFSETQ. CDR3 bases: TGCGCCAGCAGCTTGGTGGGTGAAAAGGGGTCCCAGCCCCAGCATTTT. Its translation is CASSLVGEKGSQPQHF. Using reference TRBV5-1 and TRBJ1-5 for the parts outside the CDR3, the full variable domain is KAGVTQTPRYLIKTRGQQVTLSCSPISGHRSVSWYQQTPGQGLQFLFEYFSETQRNKGNFPGRFSGRQFSNSRSEMNVSTLELGDSALYLCASSLVGEKGSQPQHFGDGTRLSIL.

The chain employs TRBV5-4 and TRBJ2-5; TRBD2 agrees at 11 bases. V was pared by 3 bases and J by 4 bases, with 5 bases of the junction left unmatched. Germline V CDR1 and CDR2: SGHNT, YYREEE (reference sequence). The CDR3 totals 15 residues. The CDR3 reads CASSSRLAGTETQYF. In DNA, the CDR3 is TGTGCCAGCAGCTCAAGACTAGCGGGGACAGAGACCCAGTACTTC.

This clone was seen a few times. This chain connects TRBV19 to TRBJ1-3; D is unclear. The germline gives CDR1 LNHDA, CDR2 SQIVND (reference sequence). The CDR3 is 12 amino acids. V lost 7 bases and J lost 0, with 4 bases in between. The CDR3 DNA reads TGTGCCAGTACCTCCTCTGGAAACACCATATATTTT. Translating gives CASTSSGNTIYF. Looking up the rest from reference TRBV19 and TRBJ1-3 gives the full variable domain: DGGITQSPKYLFRKEGQNVTLSCEQNLNHDAMYWYRQDPGQGLRLIYYSQIVNDFQKGDIAEGYSVSREKKESFPLTVTSAQKNPTAFYLCASTSSGNTIYFGEGSWLTVV.

As concerns this clone: Other DNA sequences within the sample encode an identical CDR3. This chain connects TRBV12-3 or TRBV12-4 to TRBJ2-7; D uncertain. V lost 1 base, J lost 2 bases, and 6 bases lay in between. This CDR3 contains 13 residues. The CDR3 DNA follows: TGTGCCAGCAGTTTAGGCCGAGCCTACGAGCAGTACTTC. This gives the protein CASSLGRAYEQYF.

The chain joins TRBV29-1 to TRBJ1-4, with D possibly matching TRBD1 (5 bases). The CDR3 is 13 residues long. Between the trimmed V and J ends, which lost 6 bases and 6 bases, there was a span of 14 bases. The V gene's germline CDR1 is SQVTM and CDR2 ANQGSEA. The CDR3 region is CSVQAVKDEKLFF. The CDR3 DNA reads TGCAGCGTACAGGCGGTTAAGGATGAAAAACTGTTTTTT.

The rearrangement uses TRBV7-6 and TRBJ2-7, with TRBD2 matching 10 bases. V lost 1 base, J lost 5 bases, and 8 bases stayed unmatched. CDR1 and CDR2 from the germline V gene are SGHVS and FNYEAQ. This CDR3 spans 16 amino acids. The CDR3 here is CASSLGPAGGPDEQYF. The CDR3 DNA reads as TGTGCCAGCAGCTTAGGTCCAGCGGGGGGGCCCGACGAGCAGTACTTC.

This clone was recorded only once. This chain joins TRBV4-1 and TRBJ2-1; 8 bases align to TRBD2. CDR3 length equals 13 residues. The V gene's germline CDR1 is MGHRA and CDR2 YSYEKL. J was trimmed by 8 bases and V by 1 base; bases with no gene match: 1. The CDR3 spells CASSQGLAYEQFF. The CDR3 nucleotides read TGCGCCAGCAGCCAAGGACTAGCGTATGAGCAGTTCTTC.

V and J are TRBV7-8 and TRBJ2-4; the D gene is possibly TRBD2 (5 bases). Per germline, CDR1 SGHVS and CDR2 FQNEAQ. This CDR3 spans 13 amino acids. The V gene lost 4 bases and the J gene lost 3 bases, with 7 bases spanning the gap. CDR3 in DNA: TGTGCCAGCAGCTCTCGGGGCAAAAACATTCAGTACTTC. This codes for CASSSRGKNIQYF.